The 9 T cell receptor beta chains below come from one sample, sequenced in a study of T-cell memory formation after mild COVID-19. TCRdb itself ran the 5' RACE reads through MiXCR, one entry per CDR3 protein. The table lists approximately 500,000 distinct CDR3 sequences, approximately 23% of them singletons, with around 13% in the top ten. The specimen was PBMCs or a T cell subset sorted from them (not recorded which). All receptors derive from an adult woman who had mild COVID-19 (a few samples of this study predate the infection). Cell type and time point are not known.

This clonotype turned up a few times. The chain recombines TRBV5-1 with TRBJ2-2; 7 nucleotides match TRBD1. Germline V gene lookup returns CDR1 SGHRS and CDR2 YFSETQ. The ends lost 4 bases at V and 5 bases at J; junction bases unmatched: 5. This CDR3 is 14 amino acids long. Here the CDR3 DNA reads TGCGCCAGCAGCACCGACAGGGCAACCGGGGAGCTGTTTTTT. Its translation is CASSTDRATGELFF.

The chain employs TRBV20-1 and TRBJ1-2; 10 nucleotides agree with TRBD1. The junction had 17 bases not matched to a gene; V was cut back by 1 base and J by 9 bases. Germline V gives CDR1 DFQATT, CDR2 SNEGSKA (reference sequence). The CDR3 consists of 17 residues. CDR3 nucleotides: TGCAGTGCTAGAGCTGATCCTATTGACAGGGGGCTGGGAAGCTACACCTTC. This codes for CSARADPIDRGLGSYTF.

The rearrangement uses TRBV21-1 and TRBJ1-1. TRBV21-1 is assigned pseudogene status. There are 17 residues in the CDR3. The CDR3: CASSCLTRLGRVTEAFF. CDR3 coding DNA: TGTGCCAGCAGCTGTCTGACTAGGTTAGGACGGGTCACTGAAGCTTTCTTT.

This clonotype was picked up many times. This rearrangement joins TRBV6-6 to TRBJ1-3; D gene uncertain. Germline CDR1 MNHNY, CDR2 SVGAGI (reference sequence). Deletions cut 7 bases from V and 0 bases from J, with 13 bases between. The CDR3 extends over 15 amino acids. The CDR3 reads CASTDAGRSGNTIYF. The CDR3, as DNA: TGTGCCAGCACCGACGCCGGGCGCTCTGGAAACACCATATATTTT.

The chain has TRBV9 and TRBJ2-7, with D perhaps matching TRBD2 (6 bases). CDR3 length equals 16 residues. V lost 2 bases and J lost 4, with 19 bases in between. Looked up from germline, CDR1 is SGDLS and CDR2 is YYNGEE. CDR3 nucleotides: TGTGCCAGCAGCGTTATGTACGGGGGTTCGGTGTACGAGCAGTACTTC. This codes for CASSVMYGGSVYEQYF.

V gene TRBV10-3 combines with J gene TRBJ2-3; D tentatively reads TRBD1 or TRBD2 (6 bases each). This CDR3 contains 13 residues. The germline V gene encodes CDR1 ENHRY and CDR2 SYGVKD. The V end lost 8 bases, the J end lost 3 bases, and 12 bases lay between the germline ends. The CDR3 DNA reads TGTGCCATCCGTGGGGGGCAGACAGATACGCAGTATTTT. Translation: CAIRGGQTDTQYF.

CDR3 bases: TGCAGTGTCGCGGCCTACAATGAGCAGTTCTTC. Protein: CSVAAYNEQFF. The chain employs TRBV20-1 and TRBJ2-1; the D is unclear. V was trimmed by 7 bases and J by 2 bases, leaving 6 bases between them. The CDR3 loop spans 11 amino acids. Looked up from germline, CDR1 is DFQATT and CDR2 is SNEGSKA (reference sequence).

V gene TRBV24-1 combines with J gene TRBJ2-2; D call uncertain. Germline V lookup: CDR1 KGHDR, CDR2 SFDVKD. The length of the CDR3 is 16 residues. Deletions cut 4 bases from V and 0 bases from J, with 11 bases between. The CDR3: CATSDRSTANTGELFF. The CDR3, as DNA: TGTGCCACCAGTGACCGATCAACAGCGAACACCGGGGAGCTGTTTTTT.

The rearrangement joins TRBV30 to TRBJ1-4, with D maybe TRBD1 (5 bases). V gave up 0 bases and J gave up 8 bases, with 25 bases separating them. This CDR3 contains 18 residues. From germline, CDR1 is GTSNPN and CDR2 SVGIG (reference sequence). In DNA form, the CDR3 reads TGTGCCTGGAGTGTTGAGCAGGGTGGAGGTCTGGGTCGGGAAAAACTGTTTTTT. This gives the protein CAWSVEQGGGLGREKLFF.